The 25 T cell receptor beta chains reported below all come from one sample, sequenced in a study of T cell changes during pregnancy in multiple sclerosis. TCRdb's copy holds only in-frame clones and misses some; the assay was immunoSEQ multiplex PCR. The sample includes some 28,000 clones, about 92% seen only once; the top ten take 0.43%. The sample here was CD4+ T cells from peripheral blood mononuclear cells, taken after pregnancy. The receptors shown here come from a female donor with multiple sclerosis, enrolled in a pregnancy study.

This chain uses TRBV10-2 with TRBJ2-5; 10 nucleotides align to TRBD2. Germline V CDR1 and CDR2: WSHSY, SAAADI. The CDR3 has 15 amino acids. V lost 6 bases, J lost 4 bases, and 8 bases stayed unmatched. CDR3 residues: CASRQIAGGGETQYF. The CDR3 coding sequence is TGCGCCAGCAGACAAATAGCGGGGGGAGGAGAGACCCAGTACTTC.

The rearrangement links TRBV19 to TRBJ1-2, with TRBD1 as a possible D gene (6 bases). V shed 1 base and J shed 4 bases, with 13 bases lying between them. This CDR3 is 15 amino acids long. Germline V gene data show CDR1 as LNHDA and CDR2 as SQIVND (reference sequence). The CDR3 here is CASSIVQGIIYGYTF. The CDR3, as DNA: TGTGCCAGTAGTATAGTACAGGGTATCATCTATGGCTACACCTTC.

The V and J genes are TRBV11-2 and TRBJ1-2; tentatively, D is TRBD1 (6 bases). Trimming left V 5 bases short and J 3 bases short, with 16 bases between. This CDR3 has 15 residues. CDR1 and CDR2 (germline): SGHAT, FQNNGV. The CDR3 sequence: CASSNRAAGDYGYTF. Written as DNA, the CDR3 is TGTGCCAGCAGCAACAGGGCAGCGGGGGACTATGGCTACACCTTC.

The sample holds one count of this clone. The chain links TRBV30 to TRBJ1-1; 7 nucleotides match TRBD1. The CDR3 sequence is 13 residues long. Germline V gene lookup returns CDR1 GTSNPN and CDR2 SVGIG (reference sequence). V shed 3 bases, J shed 5 bases, and the junction held 6 bases outside the gene matches. The CDR3 DNA reads TGTGCCTGGAGGAAGGGGGCTCGAACTGAAGCTTTCTTT. Translating it yields CAWRKGARTEAFF. The full variable domain, rest sourced from reference TRBV30 and TRBJ1-1, is SQTIHQWPATLVQPVGSPLSLECTVEGTSNPNLYWYRQAAGRGLQLLFYSVGIGQISSEVPQNLSASRPQDRQFILSSKKLLLSDSGFYLCAWRKGARTEAFFGQGTRLTVV.

The chain couples TRBV30 to TRBJ2-5; 7 bases align to TRBD2. Trimming removed 3 bases from V and 1 base from J; junction bases left unmatched: 8. The CDR3 is made up of 15 amino acids. In germline, CDR1 is GTSNPN, CDR2 SVGIG (reference sequence). The chain's CDR3 is CAWSQIGGGQETQYF. CDR3 DNA sequence: TGTGCCTGGAGCCAAATTGGGGGGGGCCAAGAGACCCAGTACTTC.

The rearrangement uses TRBV10-3 and TRBJ1-4, with D perhaps matching TRBD1 (5 bases). CDR3 size: 15 residues. CDR1 and CDR2 from the germline V gene are ENHRY and SYGVKD. V dropped 3 bases and J dropped 0 bases, with 8 bases sitting between them. The CDR3 is CAISDRDTTNEKLFF. CDR3 nucleotide sequence: TGTGCCATCAGTGACAGGGATACAACTAATGAAAAACTGTTTTTT.

The chain is built from TRBV18 and TRBJ2-3; 8 bases agree with TRBD1. This CDR3 has 15 residues. The junction had 1 base not matched to a gene; V was cut back by 2 bases and J by 0 bases. Per the germline V gene, CDR1 is KGHSH and CDR2 is LQKENI. The CDR3 region is CASSPRDRSTDTQYF. In nucleotides, the CDR3 is TGTGCCAGCTCACCAAGGGACAGGAGCACAGATACGCAGTATTTT.

The chain carries TRBV19 and TRBJ1-5, with 10 bases lining up with TRBD1. The germline V gene encodes CDR1 LNHDA and CDR2 SQIVND (reference sequence). J lost 6 bases, V lost 7 bases, and 6 bases had no gene match. CDR3 length equals 14 residues. The CDR3 sequence: CASTGTGDGQPQHF. CDR3 in DNA: TGTGCCAGTACCGGGACAGGGGATGGTCAGCCCCAGCATTTT.

V is TRBV7-2 and J is TRBJ2-5, with D possibly being TRBD2 (5 bases). Germline assignment: CDR1 SGHTA and CDR2 FQGNSA. The CDR3 covers 14 residues. Trimming removed 1 base at V and 5 bases at J, with 11 bases between. The CDR3 protein is CASSLEGGQETQYF. DNA of the CDR3: TGTGCCAGCAGCTTAGAGGGCGGGCAGGAGACCCAGTACTTC.

This chain uses TRBV2 with TRBJ2-3, with unresolved D. In germline, CDR1 is SNHLY, CDR2 FYNNEI. V lost 8 bases and J lost 4, with 10 bases in between. The CDR3 is made up of 12 amino acids. CDR3 sequence reads: CASSLSPDTQYF. The CDR3 DNA reads as TGTGCCAGCTCACTGAGCCCAGATACGCAGTATTTT.

The rearrangement uses TRBV6-5 and TRBJ2-5; 11 nucleotides agree with TRBD1. Germline CDR1 is MNHEY and CDR2 is SVGAGI. This CDR3 region has 15 residues. With V trimmed by 5 bases and J by 3 bases, 5 bases remained unmatched. The CDR3 here is CASSAPGQGEETQYF. Here the CDR3 DNA reads TGTGCCAGCAGTGCGCCGGGACAGGGGGAAGAGACCCAGTACTTC.

This chain links TRBV5-6 with TRBJ2-5, with 7 bases aligning to TRBD2. CDR3 size: 15 residues. Trimming cost V 4 bases and J 5 bases; bases outside gene matches: 11. From germline, CDR1 is SGHDT and CDR2 YYEEEE. CDR3 bases: TGTGCCAGCAGCGAAACTAGCGCCTCTGGGGAGACCCAGTACTTC. Protein: CASSETSASGETQYF.

This clone was seen a few times. The rearrangement joins TRBV6-5 to TRBJ1-2, with TRBD1 as a possible D gene (6 bases). Looked up from germline, CDR1 is MNHEY and CDR2 is SVGAGI. Trimming took off 6 bases at V and 2 bases at J, with 10 bases between the two ends. The CDR3 sequence is 13 residues long. The CDR3 here is CASSFTGNYGYTF. The CDR3 nucleotides are TGTGCCAGCAGCTTTACAGGGAACTATGGCTACACCTTC.

The genes are TRBV6-6 and TRBJ2-1; D possibly corresponds to TRBD1 (5 bases). Germline values: CDR1 MNHNY, CDR2 SVGAGI (reference sequence). This CDR3 has 13 residues. V lost 6 bases and J 4 bases, leaving 10 bases between the germline ends. DNA of the CDR3: TGTGCCAGCAGATCCACAGGTTACAATGAGCAGTTCTTC. Its protein product is CASRSTGYNEQFF.

The V gene is TRBV5-1, the J gene TRBJ2-7; D is perhaps TRBD2 (6 bases). The V gene lost 2 bases and the J gene lost 5 bases, with 14 bases spanning the gap. The CDR3 is 14 residues long. Germline loops: CDR1 SGHRS, CDR2 YFSETQ. CDR3 nucleotide sequence: TGCGCCAGCAGCTTTTTCGGGGGTGGCAACGAGCAGTACTTC. This translates into CASSFFGGGNEQYF.

The chain joins TRBV5-1 to TRBJ2-3; 8 bases fit TRBD2. Trimming cost V 3 bases and J 6 bases; bases outside gene matches: 3. This CDR3 contains 13 residues. Germline assignment: CDR1 SGHRS and CDR2 YFSETQ. CDR3 nucleotides: TGCGCCAGCAGCTCGCCGGGGGGGGATACGCAGTATTTT. Its translation: CASSSPGGDTQYF.

The V call is TRBV18, the J call TRBJ2-2; a possible D gene is TRBD1 (5 bases). The CDR3 loop spans 17 amino acids. Trimming shortened V by 3 bases and J by 0 bases, and 14 bases separated the two germline ends. CDR1 is KGHSH, CDR2 LQKENI, per germline. The CDR3 sequence: CASSPPGRDSNTGELFF. The CDR3 DNA is TGTGCCAGCTCACCCCCGGGCAGGGATTCGAACACCGGGGAGCTGTTTTTT.

The V call is TRBV14, the J call TRBJ2-7; 12 nucleotides line up with TRBD2. The length of the CDR3 is 16 residues. From germline, CDR1 is SGHDN and CDR2 FVKESK. The V segment lost 5 bases and the J segment 0 bases; nucleotides outside the gene matches: 5. CDR3 in amino acids: CASSKSSGRGSYEQYF. DNA of the CDR3: TGTGCCAGCAGCAAATCTAGCGGGAGGGGCTCCTACGAGCAGTACTTC. Drawing the rest from reference TRBV14 and TRBJ2-7, the complete variable domain is EAGVTQFPSHSVIEKGQTVTLRCDPISGHDNLYWYRRVMGKEIKFLLHFVKESKQDESGMPNNRFLAERTGGTYSTLKVQPAELEDSGVYFCASSKSSGRGSYEQYFGPGTRLTVT.

This chain uses TRBV19 with TRBJ2-2; tentative D call: TRBD2 (6 bases). The CDR3 runs 15 residues. V was clipped by 1 base and J by 7 bases, with 13 bases between them. Germline V lookup: CDR1 LNHDA, CDR2 SQIVND (reference sequence). In nucleotides, the CDR3 is TGTGCCAGTAGTATAGCGGAGGGGCTAAGCGGGGAGCTGTTTTTT. It specifies CASSIAEGLSGELFF.

This clone was detected once. The chain recombines TRBV5-6 with TRBJ1-4, with TRBD1 matching 7 bases. CDR3 size: 14 residues. The V gene end was trimmed by 4 bases and the J gene end by 8 bases; junction bases not matched to a gene: 8. In germline, CDR1 is SGHDT, CDR2 YYEEEE. CDR3 nucleotide sequence: TGTGCCAGCAGCCTACAGGGGTTGCAGGAAAAACTGTTTTTT. It codes for CASSLQGLQEKLFF.

This chain connects TRBV2 to TRBJ2-5, with 9 positions matching TRBD2. J gave up 6 bases and V 1 base, and 9 bases lay outside the gene matches. The CDR3 consists of 16 residues. The germline V gene encodes CDR1 SNHLY and CDR2 FYNNEI. The CDR3 loop reads CASSEGGGRAGKTQYF. The CDR3 DNA reads TGTGCCAGCAGTGAAGGTGGCGGGAGGGCCGGAAAGACCCAGTACTTC.

The chain uses TRBV5-6 and TRBJ2-5, with a possible D match to TRBD1 (6 bases). The CDR3 has 14 residues. V was clipped by 4 bases and J by 1 base, with 11 bases between them. Germline CDR1 reads SGHDT; CDR2 reads YYEEEE. CDR3 residues: CASSPWTAQETQYF. The CDR3 DNA is TGTGCCAGCAGCCCCTGGACAGCCCAAGAGACCCAGTACTTC.

This clone was seen only once. The rearrangement links TRBV7-2 to TRBJ1-1; a possible D gene is TRBD1 (6 bases). This CDR3 is built from 14 residues. CDR1 is SGHTA, CDR2 FQGNSA, per germline. Trimming removed 5 bases from V and 0 bases from J, with 10 bases in between. The CDR3 coding sequence is TGTGCCAGCAGCCCCCAGGGGCTGAACACTGAAGCTTTCTTT. Translating gives CASSPQGLNTEAFF. Full variable domain (outside the CDR3, taken from reference TRBV7-2 and TRBJ1-1): GAGVSQSPSNKVTEKGKDVELRCDPISGHTALYWYRQSLGQGLEFLIYFQGNSAPDKSGLPSDRFSAERTGGSVSTLTIQRTQQEDSAVYLCASSPQGLNTEAFFGQGTRLTVV.

The sample holds one count of this clone. V is TRBV6-5 and J is TRBJ2-3; 8 nucleotides match TRBD2. Trimming removed 10 bases from V and 0 bases from J; junction bases left unmatched: 3. The CDR3 is 13 amino acids. The germline V gene has CDR1 MNHEY and CDR2 SVGAGI. The CDR3 region has the DNA TGTGCCATCCGGGAGGGAAGCACAGATACGCAGTATTTT. As protein: CAIREGSTDTQYF.

This chain connects TRBV21-1 to TRBJ2-5; the table's D call of TRBD1 was not tested on the DNA. TRBV21-1 corresponds to a pseudogene. The CDR3 covers 13 residues. CDR3 nucleotides: TGTGCCAGCACGGCAGACAACCAAGAGACCCAGTACTTC. Translation gives CASTADNQETQYF.